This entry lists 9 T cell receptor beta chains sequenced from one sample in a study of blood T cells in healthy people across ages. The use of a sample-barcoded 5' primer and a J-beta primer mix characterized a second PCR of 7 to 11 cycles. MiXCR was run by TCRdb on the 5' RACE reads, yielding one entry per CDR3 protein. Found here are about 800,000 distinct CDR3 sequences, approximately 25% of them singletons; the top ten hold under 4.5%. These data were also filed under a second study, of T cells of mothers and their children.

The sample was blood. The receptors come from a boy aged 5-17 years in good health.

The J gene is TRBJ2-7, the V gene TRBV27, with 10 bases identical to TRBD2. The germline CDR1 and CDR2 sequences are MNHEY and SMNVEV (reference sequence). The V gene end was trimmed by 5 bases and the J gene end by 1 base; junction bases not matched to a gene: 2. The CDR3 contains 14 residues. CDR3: CASSTAGGSYEQYF. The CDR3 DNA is TGTGCCAGCAGTACAGCGGGGGGGTCCTACGAGCAGTACTTC.

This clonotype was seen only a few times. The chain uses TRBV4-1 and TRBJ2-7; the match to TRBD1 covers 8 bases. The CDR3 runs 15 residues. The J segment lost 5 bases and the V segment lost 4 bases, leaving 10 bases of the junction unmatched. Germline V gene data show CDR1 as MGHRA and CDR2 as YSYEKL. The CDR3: CASSPGQGIIDEQYF. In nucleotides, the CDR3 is TGCGCCAGCAGCCCAGGACAGGGAATTATAGACGAGCAGTACTTC.

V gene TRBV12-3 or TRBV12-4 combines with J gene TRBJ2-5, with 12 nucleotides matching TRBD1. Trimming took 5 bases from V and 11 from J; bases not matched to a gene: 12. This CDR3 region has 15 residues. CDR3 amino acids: CASSTRDRGPGEQYF. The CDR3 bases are TGTGCCAGCAGTACACGGGACAGGGGGCCGGGTGAGCAGTACTTC.

The CDR3 bases are TGCGCCAGCAGCCAAGAAAACTCTCTAGTCTATGGCTACACCTTC. Its translation: CASSQENSLVYGYTF. The chain has TRBV4-3 and TRBJ1-2, with D uncertain. CDR3 size: 15 residues. The germline V gene has CDR1 LGHNA and CDR2 YSLEER. Deletions cut 0 bases from V and 4 bases from J, with 12 bases between.

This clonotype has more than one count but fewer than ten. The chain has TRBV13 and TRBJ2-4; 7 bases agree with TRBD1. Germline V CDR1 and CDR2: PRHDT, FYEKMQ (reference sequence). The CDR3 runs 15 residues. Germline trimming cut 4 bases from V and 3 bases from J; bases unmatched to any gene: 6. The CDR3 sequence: CASSSTGDVKNIQYF. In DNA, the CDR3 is TGTGCCAGCAGCTCCACAGGGGATGTCAAAAACATTCAGTACTTC.

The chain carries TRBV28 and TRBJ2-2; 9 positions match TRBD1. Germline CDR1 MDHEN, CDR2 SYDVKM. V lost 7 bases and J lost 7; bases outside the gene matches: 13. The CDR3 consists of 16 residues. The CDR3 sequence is CASNSQGTGFRGELFF. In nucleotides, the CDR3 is TGTGCCAGCAACAGTCAGGGGACAGGGTTCCGCGGGGAGCTGTTTTTT. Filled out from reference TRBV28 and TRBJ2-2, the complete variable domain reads DVKVTQSSRYLVKRTGEKVFLECVQDMDHENMFWYRQDPGLGLRLIYFSYDVKMKEKGDIPEGYSVSREKKERFSLILESASTNQTSMYLCASNSQGTGFRGELFFGEGSRLTVL.

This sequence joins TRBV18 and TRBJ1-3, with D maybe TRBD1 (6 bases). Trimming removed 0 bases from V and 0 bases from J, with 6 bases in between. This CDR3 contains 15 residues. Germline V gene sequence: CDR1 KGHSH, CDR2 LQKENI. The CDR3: CASSPPGHSGNTIYF. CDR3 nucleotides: TGTGCCAGCTCACCACCGGGACACTCTGGAAACACCATATATTTT.

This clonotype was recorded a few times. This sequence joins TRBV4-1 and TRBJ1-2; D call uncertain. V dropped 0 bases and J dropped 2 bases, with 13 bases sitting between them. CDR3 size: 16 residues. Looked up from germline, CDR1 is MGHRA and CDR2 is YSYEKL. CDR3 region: CASSQDLGTWNYGYTF. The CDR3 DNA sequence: TGCGCCAGCAGCCAAGATCTTGGCACTTGGAACTATGGCTACACCTTC.

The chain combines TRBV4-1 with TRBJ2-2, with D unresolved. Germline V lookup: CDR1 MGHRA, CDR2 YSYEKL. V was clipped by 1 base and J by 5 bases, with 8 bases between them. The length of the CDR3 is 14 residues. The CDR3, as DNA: TGCGCCAGCAGCCAAGGGGTAGAGACCGGGGAGCTGTTTTTT. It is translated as CASSQGVETGELFF.